This T cell receptor (beta chain) was profiled in a study of T cell changes during pregnancy in multiple sclerosis. The CDR3 loop spans 15 amino acids. CDR1 is SNHLY and CDR2 is FYNNEI in the germline V gene. V was cut by 6 bases and J by 0 bases, with 12 bases left in between. The method was immunoSEQ multiplex PCR; TCRdb's version includes in-frame clones alone and lacks a portion of them. The sample has fewer than 150,000 clones; about 96% are singletons. The source of this sequence is a female donor with multiple sclerosis, enrolled in a pregnancy study. The chain carries TRBV2 and TRBJ1-3, with D maybe TRBD1 (6 bases). The starting material was peripheral blood, obtained after pregnancy. In nucleotides, the CDR3 is TGTGCCAGCAGCCTCGACAGGCCCTCTGGAAACACCATATATTTT. Translated: CASSLDRPSGNTIYF.